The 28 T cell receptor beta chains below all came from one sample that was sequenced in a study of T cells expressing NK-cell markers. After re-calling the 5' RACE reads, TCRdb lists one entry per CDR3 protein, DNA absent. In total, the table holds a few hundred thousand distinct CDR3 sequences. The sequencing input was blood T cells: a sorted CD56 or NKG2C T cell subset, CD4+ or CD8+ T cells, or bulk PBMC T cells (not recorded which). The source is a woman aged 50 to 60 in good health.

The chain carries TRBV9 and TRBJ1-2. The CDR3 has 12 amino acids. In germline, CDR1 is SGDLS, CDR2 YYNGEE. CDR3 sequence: CASSPSTWGYTF.

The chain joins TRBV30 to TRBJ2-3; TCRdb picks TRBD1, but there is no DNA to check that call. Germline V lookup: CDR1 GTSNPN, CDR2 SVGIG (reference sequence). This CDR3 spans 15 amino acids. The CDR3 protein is CAWSVRGRYGDTQYF. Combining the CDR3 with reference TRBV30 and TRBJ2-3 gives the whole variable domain SQTIHQWPATLVQPVGSPLSLECTVEGTSNPNLYWYRQAAGRGLQLLFYSVGIGQISSEVPQNLSASRPQDRQFILSSKKLLLSDSGFYLCAWSVRGRYGDTQYFGPGTRLTVL.

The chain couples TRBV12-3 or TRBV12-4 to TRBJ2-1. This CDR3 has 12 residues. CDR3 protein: CASSLATSPAFF.

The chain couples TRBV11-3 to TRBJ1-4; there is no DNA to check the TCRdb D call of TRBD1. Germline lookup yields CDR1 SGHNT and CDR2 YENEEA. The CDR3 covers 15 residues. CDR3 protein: CASSLGGLTNEKLFF.

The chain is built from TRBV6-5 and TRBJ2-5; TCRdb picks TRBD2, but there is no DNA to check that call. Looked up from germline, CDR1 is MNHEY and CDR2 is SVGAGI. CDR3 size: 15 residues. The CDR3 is CASSLIAGEAETQYF.

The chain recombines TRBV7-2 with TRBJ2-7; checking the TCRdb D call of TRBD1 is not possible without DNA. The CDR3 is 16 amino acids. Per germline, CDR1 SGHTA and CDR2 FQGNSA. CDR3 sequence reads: CASSLASGPESYEQYF.

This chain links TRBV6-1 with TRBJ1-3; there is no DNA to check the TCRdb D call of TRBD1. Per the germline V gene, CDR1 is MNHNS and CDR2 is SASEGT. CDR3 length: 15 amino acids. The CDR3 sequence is CASIPGQAPGNTIYF.

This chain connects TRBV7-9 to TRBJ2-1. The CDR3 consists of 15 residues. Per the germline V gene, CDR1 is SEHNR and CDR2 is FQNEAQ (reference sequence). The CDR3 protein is CASSLAQGLYNEQFF.

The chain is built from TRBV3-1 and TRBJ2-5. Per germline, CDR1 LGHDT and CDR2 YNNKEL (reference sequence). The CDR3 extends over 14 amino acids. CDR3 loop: CASSQELVRETQYF.

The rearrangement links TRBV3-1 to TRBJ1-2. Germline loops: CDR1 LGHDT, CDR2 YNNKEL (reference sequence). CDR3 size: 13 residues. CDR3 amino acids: CASRSEVPYGYTF.

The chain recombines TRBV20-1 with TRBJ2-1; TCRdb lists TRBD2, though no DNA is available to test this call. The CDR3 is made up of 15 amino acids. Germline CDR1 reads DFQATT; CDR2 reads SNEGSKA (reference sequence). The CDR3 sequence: CSARVVAQSSGEQFF.

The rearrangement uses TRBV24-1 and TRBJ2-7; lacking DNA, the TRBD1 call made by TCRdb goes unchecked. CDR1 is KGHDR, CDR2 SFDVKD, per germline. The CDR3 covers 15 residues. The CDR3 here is CATSDTATGTYEQYF.

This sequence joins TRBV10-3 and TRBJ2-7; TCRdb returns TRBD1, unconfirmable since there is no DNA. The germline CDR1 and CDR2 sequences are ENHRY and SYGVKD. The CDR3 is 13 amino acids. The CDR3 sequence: CAIRGTAPGEQYF.

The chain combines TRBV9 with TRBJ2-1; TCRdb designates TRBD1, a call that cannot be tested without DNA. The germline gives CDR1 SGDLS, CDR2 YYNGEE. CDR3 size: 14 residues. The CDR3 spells CASSAQTGFNEQFF.

The CDR3 loop reads CASSPPRSVRGFYEQYF. The rearrangement links TRBV27 to TRBJ2-7; the TCRdb call, TRBD1, lacks DNA for checking. The CDR3 is made up of 17 amino acids. The germline V gene has CDR1 MNHEY and CDR2 SMNVEV (reference sequence).

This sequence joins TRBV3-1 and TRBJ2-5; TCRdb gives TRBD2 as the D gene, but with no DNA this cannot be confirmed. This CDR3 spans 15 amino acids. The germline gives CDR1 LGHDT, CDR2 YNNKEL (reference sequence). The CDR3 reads CASRPSGTVQETQYF.

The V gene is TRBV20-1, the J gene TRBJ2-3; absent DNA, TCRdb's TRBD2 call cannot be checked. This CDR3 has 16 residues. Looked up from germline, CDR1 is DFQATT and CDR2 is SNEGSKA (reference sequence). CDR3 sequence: CSATSGNFPTLDTQYF.

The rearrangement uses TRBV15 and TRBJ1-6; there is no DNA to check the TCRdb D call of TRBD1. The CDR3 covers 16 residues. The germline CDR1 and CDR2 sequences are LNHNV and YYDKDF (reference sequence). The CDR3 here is CATRTGTLIYNSPLHF.

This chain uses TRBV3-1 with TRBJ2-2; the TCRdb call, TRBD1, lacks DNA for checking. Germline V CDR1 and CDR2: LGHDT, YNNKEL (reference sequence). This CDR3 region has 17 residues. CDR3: CASSQNPLTSHTGELFF. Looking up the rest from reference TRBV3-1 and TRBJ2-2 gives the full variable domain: DTAVSQTPKYLVTQMGNDKSIKCEQNLGHDTMYWYKQDSKKFLKIMFSYNNKELIINETVPNRFSPKSPDKAHLNLHINSLELGDSAVYFCASSQNPLTSHTGELFFGEGSRLTVL.

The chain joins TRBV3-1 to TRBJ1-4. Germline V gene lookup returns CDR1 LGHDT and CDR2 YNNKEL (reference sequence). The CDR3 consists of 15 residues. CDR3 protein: CASSQVVGFREKLFF.

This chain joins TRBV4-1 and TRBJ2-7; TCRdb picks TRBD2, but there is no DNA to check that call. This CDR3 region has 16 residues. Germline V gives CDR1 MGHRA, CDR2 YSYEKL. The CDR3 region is CASSQGPQRGSYEQYF.

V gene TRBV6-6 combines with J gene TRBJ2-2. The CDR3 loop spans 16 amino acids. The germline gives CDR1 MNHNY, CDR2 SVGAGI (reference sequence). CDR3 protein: CASNSKFGANTGELFF.

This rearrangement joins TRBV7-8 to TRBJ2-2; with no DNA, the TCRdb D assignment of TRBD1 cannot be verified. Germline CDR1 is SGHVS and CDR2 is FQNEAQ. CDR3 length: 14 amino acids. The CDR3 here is CASSLTGDTGELFF.

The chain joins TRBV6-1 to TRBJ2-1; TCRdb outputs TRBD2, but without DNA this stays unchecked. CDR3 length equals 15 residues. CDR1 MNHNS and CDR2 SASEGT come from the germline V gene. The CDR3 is CASSESAGNYNEQFF.

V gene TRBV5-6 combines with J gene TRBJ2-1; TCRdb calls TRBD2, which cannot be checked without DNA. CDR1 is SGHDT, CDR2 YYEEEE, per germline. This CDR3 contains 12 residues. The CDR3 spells CASSPRAEKQFF.

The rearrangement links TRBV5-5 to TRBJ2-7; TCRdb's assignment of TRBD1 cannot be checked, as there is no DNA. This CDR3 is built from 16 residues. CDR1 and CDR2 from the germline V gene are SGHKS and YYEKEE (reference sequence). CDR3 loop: CASSPRDRPSSYEQYF.

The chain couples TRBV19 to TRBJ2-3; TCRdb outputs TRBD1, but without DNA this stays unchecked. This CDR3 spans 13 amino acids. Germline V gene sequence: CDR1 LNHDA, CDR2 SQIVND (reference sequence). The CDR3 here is CASREDRSDTQYF.

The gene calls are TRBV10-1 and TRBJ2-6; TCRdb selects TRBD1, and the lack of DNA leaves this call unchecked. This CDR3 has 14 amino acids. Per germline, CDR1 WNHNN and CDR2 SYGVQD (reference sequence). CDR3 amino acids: CASSARVGANVLTF.